These 12 T cell receptor beta chains originate from one sample sequenced in a study of technical replicates of blood from a few donors. The data were produced by immunoSEQ multiplex PCR, yet TCRdb's version contains in-frame clones alone and is incomplete. The sample has tens of thousands of clones, 92% seen once; the top ten hold roughly 0.39%. Material: T cells isolated from PBMCs. These receptors all stem from a human donor in good health.

The J gene is TRBJ1-3, the V gene TRBV6-5; D unresolved. Trimming left V 2 bases short and J 0 bases short, with 5 bases between. CDR1 and CDR2 from the germline V gene are MNHEY and SVGAGI. The CDR3 has 14 amino acids. CDR3 region: CASSYTSSGNTIYF. As DNA, the CDR3 is TGTGCCAGCAGTTACACGAGCTCTGGAAACACCATATATTTT.

The chain is built from TRBV7-9 and TRBJ2-1, with 8 bases matching TRBD1. The V gene end was trimmed by 4 bases and the J gene end by 6 bases; junction bases not matched to a gene: 2. There are 13 residues in the CDR3. Germline CDR1 and CDR2: SEHNR and FQNEAQ (reference sequence). The CDR3 nucleotides read TGTGCCAGCAGCTCGGGACAGGTCAATGAGCAGTTCTTC. It translates to CASSSGQVNEQFF.

The V call is TRBV9, the J call TRBJ2-1, with TRBD2 matching over 13 bases. Germline CDR1 SGDLS, CDR2 YYNGEE. The V and J ends lost 0 bases and 3 bases, in that order; junction bases with no gene match: 3. This CDR3 is built from 17 residues. CDR3 sequence reads: CASSVGRTSGSYNEQFF. Here the CDR3 DNA reads TGTGCCAGCAGCGTAGGGAGGACTAGCGGGAGCTACAATGAGCAGTTCTTC.

The chain couples TRBV18 to TRBJ2-5, with 14 bases aligning to TRBD2. The ends lost 2 bases at V and 5 bases at J; junction bases unmatched: 1. Germline CDR1 KGHSH, CDR2 LQKENI. The CDR3 totals 15 residues. The DNA of the CDR3 is TGTGCCAGCTCACCAGGGACTAGCGGGAGTGAGACCCAGTACTTC. Its protein is CASSPGTSGSETQYF.

This chain links TRBV19 with TRBJ1-5, with 7 bases that match TRBD1. This CDR3 has 16 amino acids. Germline V CDR1 and CDR2: LNHDA, SQIVND (reference sequence). J gave up 0 bases and V 6 bases, and 8 bases lay outside the gene matches. The CDR3 DNA reads as TGTGCCAGTAGCCCGTCAGGGGGGCGTAGCAATCAGCCCCAGCATTTT. Amino acids: CASSPSGGRSNQPQHF.

The gene calls are TRBV2 and TRBJ2-2; 8 positions match TRBD2. Germline V gene data show CDR1 as SNHLY and CDR2 as FYNNEI. This CDR3 has 16 amino acids. The V and J ends lost 2 bases and 2 bases, in that order; junction bases with no gene match: 4. CDR3 region: CASSEYLAGNTGELFF. CDR3 nucleotide sequence: TGTGCCAGCAGTGAATATCTAGCGGGTAACACCGGGGAGCTGTTTTTT.

The chain recombines TRBV11-2 with TRBJ2-3; 8 nucleotides align to TRBD1. After removal of 5 bases from V and 8 bases from J, the junction contained 12 bases not matched to a gene. The CDR3 has 15 amino acids. The V gene's germline CDR1 is SGHAT and CDR2 FQNNGV. DNA for the CDR3: TGTGCCAGCAGCCCCCTAGGACAGGGTCTTGGTACGCAGTATTTT. Its translation is CASSPLGQGLGTQYF.

This sequence joins TRBV6-1 and TRBJ1-1, with 12 bases fitting TRBD1. The germline V gene encodes CDR1 MNHNS and CDR2 SASEGT. This CDR3 is 16 amino acids long. The trim removed 2 bases at V and 11 bases at J, leaving 12 bases unmatched. The CDR3, as DNA: TGTGCCAGCAGTGAACAAAAACCCGGGACAGGGGGCTCGGCTTTCTTT. Protein: CASSEQKPGTGGSAFF.

J is TRBJ1-1 and V is TRBV7-2; D might be TRBD1 (6 bases). CDR3 length equals 13 residues. V shed 1 base and J shed 6 bases, with 9 bases lying between them. CDR1 is SGHTA, CDR2 FQGNSA, per germline. The CDR3 region is CASSLDQGSEAFF. The DNA for the CDR3 is TGTGCCAGCAGCTTAGATCAGGGGTCTGAAGCTTTCTTT.

This rearrangement joins TRBV6-1 to TRBJ2-5, with no clear D. CDR3 length: 14 amino acids. CDR1 and CDR2 (germline): MNHNS, SASEGT. The V and J ends lost 2 bases and 0 bases respectively, with 7 bases between them. For the CDR3, the DNA is TGTGCCAGCAGTGAATTATCGTACCAAGAGACCCAGTACTTC. This codes for CASSELSYQETQYF.

The chain recombines TRBV18 with TRBJ1-4; TRBD1 matches 11 bases. The CDR3 runs to 15 residues. Germline V CDR1 and CDR2: KGHSH, LQKENI. V gave up 3 bases and J gave up 8 bases; unmatched junction bases: 5. CDR3: CASSPGTGGPEKLFF. The CDR3 nucleotides are TGTGCCAGCTCACCGGGGACAGGGGGACCAGAAAAACTGTTTTTT.

The chain joins TRBV7-9 to TRBJ2-3, with 7 nucleotides matching TRBD1. The length of the CDR3 is 14 residues. J gave up 4 bases and V 1 base, and 2 bases lay outside the gene matches. Germline loops: CDR1 SEHNR, CDR2 FQNEAQ (reference sequence). Here the CDR3 reads CASSLVGGADTQYF. The CDR3 DNA sequence: TGTGCCAGCAGCTTAGTAGGGGGCGCAGATACGCAGTATTTT.